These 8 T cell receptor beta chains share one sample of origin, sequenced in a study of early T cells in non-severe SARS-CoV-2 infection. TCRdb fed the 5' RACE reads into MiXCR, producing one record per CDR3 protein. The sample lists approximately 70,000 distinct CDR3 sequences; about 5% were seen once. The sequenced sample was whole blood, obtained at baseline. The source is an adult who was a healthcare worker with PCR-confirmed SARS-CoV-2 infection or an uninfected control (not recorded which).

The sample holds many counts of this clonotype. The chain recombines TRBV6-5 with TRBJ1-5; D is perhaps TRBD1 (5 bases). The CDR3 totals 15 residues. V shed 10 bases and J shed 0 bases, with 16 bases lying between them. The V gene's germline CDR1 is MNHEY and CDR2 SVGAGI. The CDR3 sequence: CATQGDSLSNQPQHF. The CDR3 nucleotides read TGTGCCACCCAAGGAGACAGTCTTAGCAATCAGCCCCAGCATTTT.

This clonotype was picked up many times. CDR3 bases: TGTGCCAGCACGGGGGACTCCTACAATGAGCAGTTCTTC. This gives the protein CASTGDSYNEQFF. The rearrangement uses TRBV27 and TRBJ2-1, with a tentative D call TRBD2 (6 bases). Trimming removed 7 bases from V and 0 bases from J, with 7 bases in between. Germline V gene data show CDR1 as MNHEY and CDR2 as SMNVEV (reference sequence). The CDR3 totals 13 residues.

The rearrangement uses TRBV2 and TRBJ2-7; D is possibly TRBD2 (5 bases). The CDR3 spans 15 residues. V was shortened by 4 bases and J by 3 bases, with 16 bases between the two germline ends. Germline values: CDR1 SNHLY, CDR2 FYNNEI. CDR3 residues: CASSGVGLRDYEQYF. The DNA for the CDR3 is TGTGCCAGCAGTGGTGTCGGACTTAGGGACTACGAGCAGTACTTC. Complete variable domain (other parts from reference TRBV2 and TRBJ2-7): EPEVTQTPSHQVTQMGQEVILRCVPISNHLYFYWYRQILGQKVEFLVSFYNNEISEKSEIFDDQFSVERPDGSNFTLKIRSTKLEDSAMYFCASSGVGLRDYEQYFGPGTRLTVT.

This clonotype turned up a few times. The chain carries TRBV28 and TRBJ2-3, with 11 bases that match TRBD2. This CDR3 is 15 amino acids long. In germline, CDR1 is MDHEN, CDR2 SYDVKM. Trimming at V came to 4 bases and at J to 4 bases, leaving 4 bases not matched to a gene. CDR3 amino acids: CASSWTSGWADTQYF. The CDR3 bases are TGTGCCAGCAGTTGGACTAGCGGGTGGGCAGATACGCAGTATTTT.

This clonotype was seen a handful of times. The CDR3 DNA reads as TGTGCCAGCAGCTTAGCGTTAGCGGGAGGGCCCGAGCAGTACTTC. This encodes CASSLALAGGPEQYF. The J gene is TRBJ2-7, the V gene TRBV7-2; 11 bases fit TRBD2. The CDR3 is 15 amino acids. The germline V gene has CDR1 SGHTA and CDR2 FQGNSA. V dropped 0 bases and J dropped 6; count of bases not matched to a gene: 4.

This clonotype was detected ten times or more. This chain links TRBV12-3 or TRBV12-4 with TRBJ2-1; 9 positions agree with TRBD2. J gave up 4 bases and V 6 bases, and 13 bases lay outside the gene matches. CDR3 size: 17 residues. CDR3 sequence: CASSRGGGRARYNEQFF. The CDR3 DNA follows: TGTGCCAGCAGCCGTGGGGGCGGGAGGGCTAGATACAATGAGCAGTTCTTC.

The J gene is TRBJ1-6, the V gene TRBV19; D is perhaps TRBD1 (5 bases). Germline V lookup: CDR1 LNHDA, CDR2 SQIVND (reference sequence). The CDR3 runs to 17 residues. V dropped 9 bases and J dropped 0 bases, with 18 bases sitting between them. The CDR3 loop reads CASLPSDGHSYNSPLHF. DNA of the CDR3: TGTGCCAGCCTCCCCTCCGACGGACACTCCTATAATTCACCCCTCCACTTT.

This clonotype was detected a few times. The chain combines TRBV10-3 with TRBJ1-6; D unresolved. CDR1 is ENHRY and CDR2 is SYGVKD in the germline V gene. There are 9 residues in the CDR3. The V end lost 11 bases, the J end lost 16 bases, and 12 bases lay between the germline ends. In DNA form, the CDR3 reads TGTGCCGTCGGACCGGCGCTCCACTTT. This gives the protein CAVGPALHF.